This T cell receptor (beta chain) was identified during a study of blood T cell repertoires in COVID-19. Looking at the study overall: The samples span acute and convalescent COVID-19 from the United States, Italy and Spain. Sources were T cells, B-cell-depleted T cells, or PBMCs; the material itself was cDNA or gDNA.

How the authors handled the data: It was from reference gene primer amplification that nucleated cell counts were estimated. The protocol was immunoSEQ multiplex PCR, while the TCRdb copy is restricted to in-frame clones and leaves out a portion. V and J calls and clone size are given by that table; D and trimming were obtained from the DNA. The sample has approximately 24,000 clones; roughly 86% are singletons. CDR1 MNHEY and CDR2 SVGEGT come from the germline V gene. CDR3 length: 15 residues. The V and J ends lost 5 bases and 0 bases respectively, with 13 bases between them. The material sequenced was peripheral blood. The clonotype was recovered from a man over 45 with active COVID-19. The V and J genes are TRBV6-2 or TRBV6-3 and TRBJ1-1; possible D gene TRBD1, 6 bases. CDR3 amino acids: CASSLLDSVNTEAFF. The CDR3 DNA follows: TGTGCCAGCAGTCTCCTGGACAGCGTGAACACTGAAGCTTTCTTT.